This T cell receptor (beta chain) was recovered during a study of post-analysis software for immune sequencing data. As for the study in general: As for disease course, relapsing-remitting, secondary progressive and progressive-relapsing multiple sclerosis were all included.

Overall study results and limits: The study found significantly lower normalized Chao1 diversity in multiple sclerosis patients than in controls. Comparison of patients with controls showed a handful of TRBV segments more frequent in patients, TRBV5-6, TRBV5-1 and TRBV20-1 among them. When the samples were clustered directly with F measure, those that had been prepared in the same batch showed strong co-clustering.

In the case of this clonotype: The antigen remains undetermined.

Deletions cut 5 bases from V and 4 bases from J, with 18 bases between. The CDR3 consists of 15 residues. CDR1 and CDR2 (germline): MNHEY, SVGAGI. Unique molecular identifiers were present in the TCR beta cDNA libraries. T cells numbering about 0.9 to 10 million yielded cDNA molecules that totaled approximately 500,000. TCRdb analysed the PCR reads with MiXCR anew, one entry per CDR3 protein. This table has 450,000 to 650,000 distinct CDR3 sequences, 44% appearing once. The rearrangement uses TRBV6-5 and TRBJ2-7; D might be TRBD1 (5 bases). The sequenced sample was blood. The clonotype originates from a girl between 5 and 17 years old with multiple sclerosis. The CDR3 sequence: CASSDQGARRYEQYF. CDR3 coding DNA: TGTGCCAGCAGTGACCAAGGGGCTAGACGGTACGAGCAGTACTTC.